A selection of T cell receptor beta chains follows, all from one sample in a study of monozygotic twins with inflammatory bowel disease. From its re-call of the 5' RACE reads, TCRdb lists each CDR3 protein once, without DNA. Recorded for this sample: 300,000 to 400,000 distinct CDR3 sequences. The material sequenced was blood. Receptors were obtained from a human donor with ulcerative colitis or Crohn's disease, or a healthy co-twin of an affected twin (not recorded which). Each CDR3 is given with its conserved first and last residue.

>TRBJ2-5|TRBV10-3|14
CAISESAGQETQYF
>TRBJ2-7|TRBV12-3/TRBV12-4|15
CASSLTGTGLAEQYF
>TRBJ1-4|TRBV24-1|12
CATRRGNEKLFF
>TRBJ2-5|TRBV15|13
CATSMGGSETQYF
>TRBJ2-5|TRBV9|16
CASSVVLAGGRETQYF
>TRBJ1-2|TRBV9|14
CASSVEGGNYGYTF
>TRBJ2-1|TRBV5-1|14
CASSPEGARNEQFF
>TRBJ2-7|TRBV5-1|15
CASSHPGTGEDEQYF
>TRBJ2-2|TRBV7-9|12
CASSPPGGELFF
>TRBJ2-7|TRBV7-8|14
CASNKLGSSYEQYF
>TRBJ2-5|TRBV7-9|12
CASSDTGETQYF
>TRBJ1-2|TRBV4-1|16
CASSQGSATGYYGYTF
>TRBJ2-7|TRBV6-6|13
CASSYLGTWGQYF
>TRBJ2-2|TRBV5-6|16
CASSQWTGANTGELFF
>TRBJ1-2|TRBV12-3/TRBV12-4|17
CASSRGVGQGATDGYTF
>TRBJ2-6|TRBV7-9|15
CASSMDGGGANVLTF
>TRBJ2-3|TRBV6-1|14
CASTPGEYSDTQYF
>TRBJ2-3|TRBV5-4|13
CASSTQGADTQYF
>TRBJ2-7|TRBV6-1|14
CANSDTGGADEQYF
>TRBJ2-7|TRBV29-1|13
CSVRAGDSYEQYF
>TRBJ2-1|TRBV27|15
CASSRSGMPYNEQFF
>TRBJ2-7|TRBV29-1|15
CSVVYGAGGAYEQYF
>TRBJ2-5|TRBV14|17
CASSQRTGTSWAETQYF
>TRBJ2-2|TRBV12-3/TRBV12-4|15
CASSLGPGSPGELFF
>TRBJ2-7|TRBV11-3|13
CASSSGQPYEQYF
>TRBJ2-7|TRBV10-3|13
CAIREGTPYEQYF
>TRBJ2-1|TRBV7-9|15
CASSLGLAVNNEQFF
>TRBJ1-2|TRBV5-4|15
CASSYPVQGTYGYTF
>TRBJ2-5|TRBV4-1|11
CASSQEEIQYF
>TRBJ1-6|TRBV9|15
CASSGGVGNNSPLHF
>TRBJ2-6|TRBV5-4|18
CASSLDRGGVAGANVLTF
>TRBJ2-2|TRBV5-1|16
CASSDDRSGNTGELFF
>TRBJ2-7|TRBV12-3/TRBV12-4|13
CASSLGRDSQQYF
>TRBJ2-5|TRBV19|14
CASNPSRGTETQYF
>TRBJ2-2|TRBV27|16
CASSRSRLQGPGELFF
>TRBJ2-3|TRBV7-6|15
CASSRTSGSLDTQYF
>TRBJ2-5|TRBV5-4|13
CASSLWGEETQYF
>TRBJ2-2|TRBV14|14
CASSQAPAAGELFF
>TRBJ2-7|TRBV20-1|13
CSARGYRDYEQYF
>TRBJ2-3|TRBV20-1|15
CSASPGGGVTDTQYF
>TRBJ2-7|TRBV3-1|13
CASSHGQTYEQYF